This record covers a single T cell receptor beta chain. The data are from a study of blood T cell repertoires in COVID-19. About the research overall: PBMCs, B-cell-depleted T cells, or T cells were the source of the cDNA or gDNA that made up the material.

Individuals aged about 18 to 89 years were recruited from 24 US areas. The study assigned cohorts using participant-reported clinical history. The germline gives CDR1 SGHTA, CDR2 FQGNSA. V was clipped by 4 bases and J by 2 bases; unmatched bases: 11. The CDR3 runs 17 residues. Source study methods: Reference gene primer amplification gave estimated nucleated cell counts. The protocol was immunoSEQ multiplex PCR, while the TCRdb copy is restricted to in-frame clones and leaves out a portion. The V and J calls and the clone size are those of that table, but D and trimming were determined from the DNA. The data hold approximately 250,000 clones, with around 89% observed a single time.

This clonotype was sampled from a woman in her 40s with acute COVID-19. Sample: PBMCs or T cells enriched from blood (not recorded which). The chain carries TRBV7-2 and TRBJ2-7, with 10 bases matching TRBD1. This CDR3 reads CASSSGPGQGRAYEQYV. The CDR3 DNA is TGTGCCAGCAGCTCCGGCCCGGGACAGGGGAGGGCCTACGAGCAGTACGTC.